This T cell receptor (beta chain) was found in a study of PD-L1 blockade in urothelial cancer. Study context: Males with bladder-origin urothelial cancer made up about 90% of the roughly 29 patients. Timepoints chosen for blood analysis were 3 weeks (second dose) and 6 weeks after treatment start.

Added to each PCR by spiking were synthetic TCR analog templates. TCRdb's copy holds only in-frame clones and misses some; the assay was immunoSEQ multiplex PCR. Of fewer than 40,000 clones in the sample, 90% were seen once. Disease in patients was locally advanced or metastatic urothelial carcinoma. The receptor was isolated from a man between 65 and 80 years old with urothelial cancer. The source material was PBMCs, sampled around atezolizumab (anti-PD-L1) treatment.

The CDR3 nucleotides read TGTGCCAGCAGCCTCCGCAGGGGGGAAGAGACCCAGTACTTC. Translating gives CASSLRRGEETQYF. The genes are TRBV2 and TRBJ2-5, with D possibly matching TRBD1 (7 bases). The CDR3 consists of 14 residues. CDR1 is SNHLY, CDR2 FYNNEI, per germline. V was cut by 6 bases and J by 3 bases, with 14 bases left in between.